A single sample is the source of the 5 T cell receptor beta chains below, sequenced in a study of T cells in Graves' hyperthyroidism and ophthalmopathy. TCR beta CDR3 regions were amplified from RNA. The HTBI primer set served for first-round RT-PCR of the TCR CDR3. Each CDR3 protein is one row after TCRdb ran MiXCR on the multiplex PCR reads. The top ten hold about 14% of the sample, which has fewer than 850,000 distinct CDR3 sequences, about 18% seen once. Sequencing used blood. The receptor set was obtained from a man aged 50-60 years with Graves' hyperthyroidism.

In the case of this clonotype: A much larger clonotype is one base distant, so this may be a read error. This chain connects TRBV20-1 to TRBJ2-7; TRBD2 aligns across 8 bases. Unmatched junction bases numbered 13, after V lost 0 bases and J lost 6 bases. Per germline, CDR1 DFQATT and CDR2 SNEGSKA (reference sequence). The CDR3 sequence is 16 residues long. This CDR3 reads CSARDPIGREALEQYV. CDR3 in DNA: TGCAGTGCTAGAGACCCTATTGGGCGGGAGGCCCTCGAGCAGTACGTC.

The CDR3 region is CASRKGQVRNEQFF. The CDR3 DNA follows: TGTGCCAGCCGGAAAGGACAAGTTAGGAATGAGCAGTTCTTC. The J gene is TRBJ2-1, the V gene TRBV28; tentatively, D is TRBD1 (5 bases). The CDR3 consists of 14 residues. The germline V and J ends were trimmed by 8 bases and 7 bases, with 18 bases remaining between them. CDR1 is MDHEN, CDR2 SYDVKM, per germline.

A word on this clonotype: A single base separates this from a much larger clone, so it may be a read error. V usage is TRBV3-1 and J usage is TRBJ2-5; D is undetermined. CDR3 length equals 13 residues. In germline, CDR1 is LGHDT, CDR2 YNNKEL (reference sequence). CDR3 DNA: TGTGCCGGCAGCCAAGCCCTGAAGGAGACCCAGTACTTC. This gives the protein CAGSQALKETQYF.

The V call is TRBV6-2 or TRBV6-3, the J call TRBJ1-1; D ambiguous. CDR1 is MNHEY, CDR2 SVGEGT, per germline. This CDR3 comprises 12 residues. Trimming cost V 0 bases and J 8 bases, with 7 bases left between them. The CDR3 sequence: CASSYSWGEAFF. DNA for the CDR3: TGTGCCAGCAGTTACTCATGGGGAGAAGCTTTCTTT.

In its sample, this clonotype was seen many times. The chain employs TRBV27 and TRBJ2-3, with TRBD2 identical over 10 bases. The CDR3 contains 16 residues. The germline CDR1 and CDR2 sequences are MNHEY and SMNVEV (reference sequence). The V segment lost 6 bases and the J segment 0 bases; nucleotides outside the gene matches: 6. CDR3 DNA sequence: TGTGCCAGCAGCCGGGAGCGGGAGGGAAGCACAGATACGCAGTATTTT. Translating gives CASSREREGSTDTQYF.